This TCR beta chain was profiled in a study of shared clonotypes between healthy human individuals. V lost 1 base and J lost 4, with 10 bases in between. This CDR3 has 14 amino acids. The germline V gene encodes CDR1 SGHTA and CDR2 FQGNSA. The data were produced by immunoSEQ multiplex PCR, yet TCRdb's version contains in-frame clones alone and is incomplete. The table has about 490,000 clones, 75% to 85% seen once. The sample taken for sequencing was PBMCs. The sequence was collected from a woman aged 40-49 years in good health. Some clones in this sample may be carry-over from other donors' samples. This rearrangement joins TRBV7-2 to TRBJ2-5; a possible D gene is TRBD1 (5 bases). The DNA for the CDR3 is TGTGCCAGCAGCTTAGGGGGCTGGGGAGAGACCCAGTACTTC. It codes for CASSLGGWGETQYF.